The rows below give T cell receptor beta chains drawn from one sample of a study of Graves' ophthalmopathy and Graves' hyperthyroidism. TCRdb itself ran the multiplex PCR reads through MiXCR, one entry per CDR3 protein. The table records 45,000 to 60,000 distinct CDR3 sequences, approximately 47% of them present only once. Sequencing was performed on peripheral blood. The receptors derive from an adult woman with Graves' ophthalmopathy. Both conserved end residues are part of each CDR3.

J,V,CDR3
TRBJ1-2,TRBV4-3,CASSQVSMIGYTF
TRBJ2-3,TRBV20-1,CSARLAGDTDTQYF
TRBJ2-3,TRBV10-2,CASSETSGYTDTQYF
TRBJ2-7,TRBV28,CASEKASGSEYEQYF
TRBJ2-1,TRBV2,CASSGVGTRSYNEQFF
TRBJ2-5,TRBV7-9,CASSNGQTRETQYF
TRBJ2-3,TRBV29-1,CSVEAGSTDTQYF
TRBJ2-7,TRBV6-9,CASSLEFASGPYEQYF
TRBJ2-1,TRBV9,CASSSPLLFGGHNEQFF
TRBJ1-6,TRBV7-2,CASSSPGDSPLHF
TRBJ2-7,TRBV5-4,CASSLIAEGEPPSYEQYF
TRBJ2-1,TRBV20-1,CSASWPYSFNEQLF
TRBJ1-6,TRBV7-2,CASSFLVGAGDQPLHF
TRBJ1-3,TRBV6-4,CASSEPTQNSGNTIYF
TRBJ2-1,TRBV7-3,CASSLGQGAYNEQFF
TRBJ2-1,TRBV9,CASSVGGAIYNEQFF